Sequencing of this T cell receptor (beta chain) was carried out in a study of blood T cell repertoires in COVID-19. Study at large: Specimens from acute and convalescent COVID-19 originated in the United States, Italy and Spain. From T cells, B-cell-depleted T cells, or PBMCs came the material, which was cDNA or gDNA.

V lost 3 bases, J lost 2 bases, and 7 bases lay in between. This CDR3 contains 13 residues. As to this clone: Other DNA sequences from this sample encode an identical CDR3 as well.

TCRdb's copy holds only in-frame clones and misses some; the assay was immunoSEQ multiplex PCR. The data contain fewer than 350,000 clones, approximately 83% of them singletons. Enrollees, 18 to 89 years old, lived in 24 US areas. Categorization into cohorts depended on clinical history that participants reported. The chain employs TRBV12-3 or TRBV12-4 and TRBJ1-1, with TRBD1 as a possible D gene (5 bases). The specimen was PBMCs or T cells enriched from blood (not recorded which). The receptor comes from a man aged 25 to 40 who had recovered from COVID-19. CDR3 region: CASSLQGNTEAFF. The CDR3 bases are TGTGCCAGCAGTTTGCAGGGTAACACTGAAGCTTTCTTT.